A selection of T cell receptor beta chains follows, all from one sample in a study of T cells after yellow fever vaccination. TCRdb reanalysed the 5' RACE reads using MiXCR and keeps one entry per CDR3 protein. The sample contains about 60,000 distinct CDR3 sequences, more than 5.5% of which appear only once. Sequencing was performed on CD8+ T cells sorted from PBMCs, taken on the day of the first yellow fever vaccination. These receptors were taken from a man between 18 and 29 years old who received the YFV17D yellow fever vaccine. Each CDR3 is given with its conserved first and last residue. A D gene is named only where the DNA matches it firmly. Not all rows give a size; the values are once, few, many and, for expanded clones, a class.

V	J	D	size	DNA	CDR3
TRBV6-1	TRBJ1-3	NA	NA	TGTGCCAGCTCCCACCTCAGGGGCTCTGGAAACACCATATATTTT	CASSHLRGSGNTIYF
TRBV6-4	TRBJ2-1	NA	few	TGTGCCAGCAGCCGCTCCCCAGGGGCGGGCAATGAGCAGTTCTTC	CASSRSPGAGNEQFF
TRBV9	TRBJ1-1	NA	many	TGTGCCAGCAGCGGAGGCGGGAACACTGAAGCTTTCTTT	CASSGGGNTEAFF
TRBV20-1	TRBJ2-3	NA	many	TGCAGTGCTAGCCCAACGGAGGGAGTCGGCACAGATACGCAGTATTTT	CSASPTEGVGTDTQYF
TRBV6-1	TRBJ1-1	NA	NA	TGTGCCAGCAGTGAATCAGGGACGAACACTGAAGCTTTCTTT	CASSESGTNTEAFF
TRBV6-5	TRBJ2-3	NA	many	TGTGCCAGCAGTTACTCCTTCGCGGCAGTGGATACGCAGTATTTT	CASSYSFAAVDTQYF
TRBV20-1	TRBJ2-7	NA	NA	TGCAGTGCTAGAGATGGGCAGGAGAACTCCTACGAGCAGTACTTC	CSARDGQENSYEQYF
TRBV4-3	TRBJ1-2	TRBD1	few	TGCGCCAGCAGCCAAGATTCGGACAGGGGAGGCTATGGCTACACCTTC	CASSQDSDRGGYGYTF
TRBV19	TRBJ1-2	NA	many	TGTGCCAGTAGTCCGATGGACGGGGCTAACTATGGCTACACCTTC	CASSPMDGANYGYTF
TRBV6-1	TRBJ2-2	TRBD2	many	TGTGCCAGCAGTGAATGGGGACTAGCGGGGACCGCGAGCACCGGGGAGCTGTTTTTT	CASSEWGLAGTASTGELFF
TRBV5-6	TRBJ1-5	NA	many	TGTGCCAGCAGCCTGGGAGGACAAATGAGCAATCAGCCCCAGCATTTT	CASSLGGQMSNQPQHF
TRBV29-1	TRBJ1-1	NA	many	TGCAGCTTTGGTAGATGGGGTACTGAAGCTTTCTTT	CSFGRWGTEAFF
TRBV30	TRBJ1-4	NA	few	TGTGCCTGGAGTGCGATGCGTGGGCCGACTAATGAAAAACTGTTTTTT	CAWSAMRGPTNEKLFF
TRBV5-1	TRBJ1-1	NA	many	TGCGCCAGCAGCTGGAGGGGGGCAAACACTGAAGCTTTCTTT	CASSWRGANTEAFF
TRBV6-4	TRBJ2-1	TRBD2	few	TGTGCCAGCAGTGACTCATCGAGCGGGGTTGCTGAGCAGTTCTTC	CASSDSSSGVAEQFF
TRBV7-9	TRBJ2-1	NA	NA	TGTGCCAGCAGCTTAGCTGCCTATGGTGAGCAGTTCTTC	CASSLAAYGEQFF
TRBV9	TRBJ2-5	TRBD2	few	TGTGCCAGCAGCGTAGGTGGTAGCGGGGCCCAAGAGACCCAGTACTTC	CASSVGGSGAQETQYF
TRBV29-1	TRBJ2-4	TRBD1	many	TGCAGCGTAGAAGGACAGGGGAACATTCAGTACTTC	CSVEGQGNIQYF
TRBV7-7	TRBJ2-1	TRBD1	many	TGTGCTAGCAGCTTGGGGGACAGCCACTACAATGAGCAGTTCTTC	CASSLGDSHYNEQFF
TRBV20-1	TRBJ2-6	TRBD1	few	TGCAGTGCTACCGGGACAGGGATATCTGGGGCCAACGTCCTGACTTTC	CSATGTGISGANVLTF
TRBV19	TRBJ2-1	NA	NA	TGTGCCAGTAGTATCCCCCGGATGGACAATGAGCAGTTCTTC	CASSIPRMDNEQFF
TRBV4-3	TRBJ2-1	NA	few	TGCGCCAGCAGCCAAGAGGACCTCAGTAACAATGAGCAGTTCTTC	CASSQEDLSNNEQFF
TRBV6-2/TRBV6-3	TRBJ2-1	NA	many	TGTGCCGTACAGACCTACAATGAGCAGTTCTTC	CAVQTYNEQFF
TRBV6-6	TRBJ2-5	TRBD2	few	TGTGCCAGCAGTTACTCGGGGGGGGAGACCCAGTACTTC	CASSYSGGETQYF
TRBV15	TRBJ2-2	TRBD1	once	TGTGCCACCAGCAGAGATGGTGGGACAGAGAACACCGGGGAGCTGTTTTTT	CATSRDGGTENTGELFF
TRBV4-3	TRBJ1-2	NA	many	TGCGCCAGCAGCCAAGCGAGGGGGTCTCGCTTTGGCTACACCTTC	CASSQARGSRFGYTF
TRBV5-1	TRBJ2-7	NA	NA	TGCGCCAGCAGCGACAGGGAGGGTGGCGAGCAGTACTTC	CASSDREGGEQYF
TRBV6-5	TRBJ2-5	NA	few	TGTGCCAGCAGTTACGGAGAGACCCAGTACTTC	CASSYGETQYF
TRBV20-1	TRBJ2-1	NA	many	TGCAGTGCTAGCTTAGGGGGCAATGAGCAGTTCTTC	CSASLGGNEQFF
TRBV27	TRBJ1-5	NA	NA	TGTGCCAGCAGTTTTAGGGAGCCGGGGGCTCAGCCCCAGCATTTT	CASSFREPGAQPQHF
TRBV20-1	TRBJ1-6	TRBD1	few	TGCAGTGCTTTTTCCGGGACAGGGACAAATTCACCCCTCCACTTT	CSAFSGTGTNSPLHF
TRBV5-1	TRBJ2-1	NA	many	TGCGCCAGCAGCTTGAGGGGGGGGGCCCCCAATGAGCAGTTCTTC	CASSLRGGAPNEQFF
TRBV6-6	TRBJ2-2	NA	many	TGTGCCAGCAGTGCCGGGGAGCTGTTTTTT	CASSAGELFF
TRBV5-1	TRBJ1-1	NA	few	TGCGCCAGCAGCTCCGAAGCCGGGGCGACTGAAGCTTTCTTT	CASSSEAGATEAFF
TRBV6-2/TRBV6-3	TRBJ2-6	NA	many	TGTGCCAGCAGTTTCCGGGGCTCAGGGGCCAACGTCCTGACTTTC	CASSFRGSGANVLTF
TRBV27	TRBJ2-2	TRBD2	NA	TGTGCCAGCAGTACCGGGACTAGCGGGGGTACCGGGGAGCTGTTTTTT	CASSTGTSGGTGELFF
TRBV7-2	TRBJ2-7	NA	NA	TGTGCCAGCAGCGCAGACTGGGGGACCTACGAGCAGTACTTC	CASSADWGTYEQYF
TRBV4-2	TRBJ2-1	TRBD2	many	TGTGCCAGCAGCCAAGAATCCACTAGCGGCAATGAGCAGTTCTTC	CASSQESTSGNEQFF
TRBV11-2	TRBJ2-4	NA	many	TGTGCCAGCAGCTTACAGAACATTCAGTACTTC	CASSLQNIQYF
TRBV12-5	TRBJ2-4	NA	NA	TGTGCTAGTGGAAATCCTACTCTAGCCAAAAACATTCAGTACTTC	CASGNPTLAKNIQYF
TRBV3-1	TRBJ1-1	NA	few	TGTGCCAGCAGCCAAGTGGGGTGGGCTGAAGCTTTCTTT	CASSQVGWAEAFF
TRBV3-1	TRBJ1-4	NA	many	TGTGCCAGCAGCCAAGTCCGCGAAAAACTGTTTTTT	CASSQVREKLFF
TRBV29-1	TRBJ2-3	TRBD1	NA	TGCAGCGTCTCCGACAGGGTTGGGGATACGCAGTATTTT	CSVSDRVGDTQYF
TRBV5-4	TRBJ2-3	NA	NA	TGTGCCAGCAGACCGACGGGGGCCAGGGCAGATACGCAGTATTTT	CASRPTGARADTQYF
TRBV7-8	TRBJ2-4	NA	few	TGTGCCAGCAGCCTCCGAGCCAAAAACATTCAGTACTTC	CASSLRAKNIQYF
TRBV7-9	TRBJ1-2	NA	NA	TGTGCCAGCAGCTTAGATTCACAGGCTTATGGCTACACCTTC	CASSLDSQAYGYTF
TRBV4-1	TRBJ1-1	NA	many	TGCGCCAGCAGCCAAGACAGGGGCGTCCGGGGCGGCACTGAAGCTTTCTTT	CASSQDRGVRGGTEAFF
TRBV4-3	TRBJ2-3	NA	many	TGCGCCAGCAGCCAAGATTCGGGAAGAGATACGCAGTATTTT	CASSQDSGRDTQYF
TRBV6-1	TRBJ1-2	NA	NA	TGTGCCAGCAGTCCCGGCTCGTTGGGGGATGGCTACACCTTC	CASSPGSLGDGYTF
TRBV27	TRBJ2-5	NA	many	TGTGCCAGCAGGGGGACCGCCGATATGACCCAGTACTTC	CASRGTADMTQYF
TRBV6-2/TRBV6-3	TRBJ2-1	TRBD1	NA	TGTGCCAGCAGGCCCTCGGTGACAGGGGATTACAATGAGCAGTTCTTC	CASRPSVTGDYNEQFF
TRBV19	TRBJ2-7	NA	few	TGTGCCAGTAGCATTACGGGGGGAGGGGGCAGCTACGAGCAGTACTTC	CASSITGGGGSYEQYF
TRBV6-2/TRBV6-3	TRBJ2-1	NA	NA	TGTGCCAGCAGTGCCGGACTACCGATATACAATGAGCAGTTCTTC	CASSAGLPIYNEQFF
TRBV5-1	TRBJ1-1	NA	many	TGCGCCAGCAGCTTGCGGTCGGGACCGAACACTGAAGCTTTCTTT	CASSLRSGPNTEAFF
TRBV14	TRBJ2-1	TRBD2	NA	TGTGCCAGCAGCCCCTCGAGGCGGGGGGGCTACAATGAGCAGTTCTTC	CASSPSRRGGYNEQFF
TRBV5-8	TRBJ2-7	NA	few	TGTGCCAGCAGCTTAAGCCCGCTTTCTAGGGAGCAGTACTTC	CASSLSPLSREQYF
TRBV7-9	TRBJ1-1	NA	NA	TGTGCCAGCAGCTTAGTCGCAGCCAACACTGAAGCTTTCTTT	CASSLVAANTEAFF